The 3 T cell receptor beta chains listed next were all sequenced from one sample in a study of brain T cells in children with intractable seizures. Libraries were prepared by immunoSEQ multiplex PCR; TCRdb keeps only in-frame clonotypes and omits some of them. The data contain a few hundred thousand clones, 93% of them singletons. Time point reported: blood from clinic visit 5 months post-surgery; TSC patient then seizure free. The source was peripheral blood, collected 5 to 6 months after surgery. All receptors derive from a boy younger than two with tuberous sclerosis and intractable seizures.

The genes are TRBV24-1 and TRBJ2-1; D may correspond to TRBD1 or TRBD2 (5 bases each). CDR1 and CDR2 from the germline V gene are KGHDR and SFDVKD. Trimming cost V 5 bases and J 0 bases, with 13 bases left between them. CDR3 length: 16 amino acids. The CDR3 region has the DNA TGTGCCACCAGTGCCCTGGGACGGAGCTCCTACAATGAGCAGTTCTTC. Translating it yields CATSALGRSSYNEQFF.

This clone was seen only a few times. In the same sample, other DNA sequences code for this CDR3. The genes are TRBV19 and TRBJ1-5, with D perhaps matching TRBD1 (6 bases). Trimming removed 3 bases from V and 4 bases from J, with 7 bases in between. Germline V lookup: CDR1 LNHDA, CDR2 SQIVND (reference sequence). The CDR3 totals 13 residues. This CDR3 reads CASSMRGNQPQHF. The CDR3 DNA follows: TGTGCCAGTAGTATGAGGGGGAATCAGCCCCAGCATTTT.

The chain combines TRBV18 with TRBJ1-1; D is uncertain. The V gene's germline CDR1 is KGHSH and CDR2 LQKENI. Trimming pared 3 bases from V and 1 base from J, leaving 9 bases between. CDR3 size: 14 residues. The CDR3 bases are TGTGCCAGCTCACCTTTTCGTGAGAACACTGAAGCTTTCTTT. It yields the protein CASSPFRENTEAFF.